This T cell receptor (beta chain) appears in the sequencing data of a study of OX40 agonist ivuxolimab in advanced cancers. Findings of the study overall: The investigators did not determine what antigen specificity the expanded peripheral T cells had. Expanded clones were, on average, more numerous in CD8+ T cells than in CD4+.

In regard to this clone: The antigen is unknown.

Assay used: immunoSEQ multiplex PCR; TCRdb lists only in-frame clones, some missing. The table records around 110,000 clones, just under 95% of them present only once. The CDR3 spans 14 residues. Germline-derived CDR1 and CDR2 are SGHAT and FQNNGV. Trimming cost V 1 base and J 6 bases, with 10 bases left between them. Sequenced material: CD4+ or CD8+ T cells sorted from blood, taken in a trial of the OX40 agonist ivuxolimab. The V call is TRBV11-2, the J call TRBJ1-3; no definite D call. The source is an adult with an advanced solid tumor such as melanoma, head and neck, liver or kidney cancer. The CDR3 region is CASSLAGPLNTIYF. CDR3 in DNA: TGTGCCAGCAGCTTAGCTGGGCCCCTAAACACCATATATTTT.